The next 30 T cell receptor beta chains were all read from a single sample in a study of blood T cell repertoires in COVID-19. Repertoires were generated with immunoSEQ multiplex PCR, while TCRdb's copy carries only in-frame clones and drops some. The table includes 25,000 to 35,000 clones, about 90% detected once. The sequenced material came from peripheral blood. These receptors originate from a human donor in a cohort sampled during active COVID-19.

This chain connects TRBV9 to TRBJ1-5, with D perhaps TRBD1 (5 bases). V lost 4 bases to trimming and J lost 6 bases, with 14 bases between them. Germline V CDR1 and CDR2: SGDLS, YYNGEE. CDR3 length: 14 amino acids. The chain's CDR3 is CASSPPGLGQPQHF. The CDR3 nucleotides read TGTGCCAGCAGCCCCCCAGGGCTCGGTCAGCCCCAGCATTTT.

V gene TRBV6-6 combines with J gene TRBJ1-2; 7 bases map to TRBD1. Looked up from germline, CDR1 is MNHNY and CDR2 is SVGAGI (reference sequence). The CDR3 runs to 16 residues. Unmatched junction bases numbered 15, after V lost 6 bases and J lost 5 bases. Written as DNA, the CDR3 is TGTGCCAGCAGCACCTTAGGGCAGGGGGACGATTATGGCTACACCTTC. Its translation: CASSTLGQGDDYGYTF.

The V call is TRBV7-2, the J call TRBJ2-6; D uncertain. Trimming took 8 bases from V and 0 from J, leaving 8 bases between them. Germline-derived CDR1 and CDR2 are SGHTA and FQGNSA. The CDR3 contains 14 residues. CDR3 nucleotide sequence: TGTGCCAGCGGCGGAACCTCTGGGGCCAACGTCCTGACTTTC. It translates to CASGGTSGANVLTF.

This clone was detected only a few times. The CDR3 bases are TGTGCCAGCAGTGAATCTCGACGGGGGGTAGGAAACACCATATATTTT. It encodes CASSESRRGVGNTIYF. V is TRBV25-1 and J is TRBJ1-3; D is possibly TRBD1 (5 bases). Trimming took 1 base from V and 4 from J, leaving 14 bases between them. Germline loops: CDR1 MGHDK, CDR2 SYGVNS. The CDR3 has 16 residues.

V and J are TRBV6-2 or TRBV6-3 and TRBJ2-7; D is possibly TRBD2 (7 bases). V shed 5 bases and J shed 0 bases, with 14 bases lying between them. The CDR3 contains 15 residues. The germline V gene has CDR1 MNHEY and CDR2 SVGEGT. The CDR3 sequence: CASSPRRGASYEQYV. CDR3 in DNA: TGTGCCAGCAGTCCCAGACGGGGGGCCTCCTACGAGCAGTACGTC.

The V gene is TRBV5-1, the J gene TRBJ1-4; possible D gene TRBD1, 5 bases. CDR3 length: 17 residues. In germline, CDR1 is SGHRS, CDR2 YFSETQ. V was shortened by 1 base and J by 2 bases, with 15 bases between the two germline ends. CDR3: CASSLQGSMSTNEKLFF. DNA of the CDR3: TGCGCCAGCAGCTTGCAGGGTTCTATGTCGACTAATGAAAAACTGTTTTTT. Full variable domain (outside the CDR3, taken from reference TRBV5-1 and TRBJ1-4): KAGVTQTPRYLIKTRGQQVTLSCSPISGHRSVSWYQQTPGQGLQFLFEYFSETQRNKGNFPGRFSGRQFSNSRSEMNVSTLELGDSALYLCASSLQGSMSTNEKLFFGSGTQLSVL.

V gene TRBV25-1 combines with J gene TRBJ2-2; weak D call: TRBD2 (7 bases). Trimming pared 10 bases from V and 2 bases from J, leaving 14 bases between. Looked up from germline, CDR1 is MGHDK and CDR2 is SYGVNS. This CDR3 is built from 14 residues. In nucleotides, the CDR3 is TGTGCCATCCAGGGGAGGGGAAACACCGGGGAGCTGTTTTTT. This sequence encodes CAIQGRGNTGELFF.

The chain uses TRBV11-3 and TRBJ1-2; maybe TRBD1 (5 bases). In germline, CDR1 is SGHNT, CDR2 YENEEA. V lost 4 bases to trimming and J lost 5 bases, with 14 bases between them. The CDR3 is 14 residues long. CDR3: CASSSQGGLYGYTF. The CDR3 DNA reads TGTGCCAGCAGCTCCCAGGGAGGTCTTTATGGCTACACCTTC.

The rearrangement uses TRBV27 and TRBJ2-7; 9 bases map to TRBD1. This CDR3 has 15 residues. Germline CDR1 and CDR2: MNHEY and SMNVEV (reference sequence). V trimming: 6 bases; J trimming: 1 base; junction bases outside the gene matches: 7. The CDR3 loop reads CASRLTGGESYEQYV. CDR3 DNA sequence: TGTGCCAGCAGGTTGACAGGGGGGGAGTCCTACGAGCAGTACGTC.

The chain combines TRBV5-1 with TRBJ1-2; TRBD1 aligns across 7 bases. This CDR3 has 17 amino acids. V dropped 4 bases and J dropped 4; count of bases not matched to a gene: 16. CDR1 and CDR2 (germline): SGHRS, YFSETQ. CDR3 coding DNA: TGCGCCAGCAGCCCGAACCCCGGGACAGCAAATTTCTATGGCTACACCTTC. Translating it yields CASSPNPGTANFYGYTF.

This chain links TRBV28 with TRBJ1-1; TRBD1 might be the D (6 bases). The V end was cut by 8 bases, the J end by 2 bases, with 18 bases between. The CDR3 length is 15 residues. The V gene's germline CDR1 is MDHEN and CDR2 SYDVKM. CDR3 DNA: TGTGCCAGCCTCGATGGAGCAGGGGTCAACACTGAAGCTTTCTTT. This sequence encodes CASLDGAGVNTEAFF. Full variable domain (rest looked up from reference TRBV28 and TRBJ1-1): DVKVTQSSRYLVKRTGEKVFLECVQDMDHENMFWYRQDPGLGLRLIYFSYDVKMKEKGDIPEGYSVSREKKERFSLILESASTNQTSMYLCASLDGAGVNTEAFFGQGTRLTVV.

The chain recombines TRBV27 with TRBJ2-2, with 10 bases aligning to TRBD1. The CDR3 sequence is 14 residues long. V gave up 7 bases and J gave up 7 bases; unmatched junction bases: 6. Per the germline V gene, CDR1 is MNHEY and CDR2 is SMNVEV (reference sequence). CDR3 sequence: CASIRDRGGGELFF. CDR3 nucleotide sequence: TGTGCCAGCATCCGGGACAGGGGAGGCGGGGAGCTGTTTTTT.

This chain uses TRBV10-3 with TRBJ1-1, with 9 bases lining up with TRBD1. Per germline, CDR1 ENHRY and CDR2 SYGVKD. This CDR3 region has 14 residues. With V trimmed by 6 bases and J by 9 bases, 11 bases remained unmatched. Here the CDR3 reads CAISDVPGQGQAFF. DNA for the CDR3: TGTGCCATCAGCGACGTCCCGGGACAGGGACAAGCTTTCTTT.

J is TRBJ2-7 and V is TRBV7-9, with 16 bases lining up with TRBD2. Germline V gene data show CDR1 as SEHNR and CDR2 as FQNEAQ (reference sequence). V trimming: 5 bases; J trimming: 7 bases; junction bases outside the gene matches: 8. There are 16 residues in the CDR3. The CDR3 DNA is TGTGCCAGCAGCATCCCGGGACTAGCGGGAGGGCATGAGCAGTACGTC. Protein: CASSIPGLAGGHEQYV.

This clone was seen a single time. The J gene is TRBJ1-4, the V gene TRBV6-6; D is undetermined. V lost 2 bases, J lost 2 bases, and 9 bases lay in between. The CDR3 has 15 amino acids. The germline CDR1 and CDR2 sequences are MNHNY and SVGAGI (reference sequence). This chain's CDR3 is CASSYTGGTNEKLFF. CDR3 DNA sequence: TGTGCCAGCAGTTACACGGGTGGGACTAATGAAAAACTGTTTTTT.

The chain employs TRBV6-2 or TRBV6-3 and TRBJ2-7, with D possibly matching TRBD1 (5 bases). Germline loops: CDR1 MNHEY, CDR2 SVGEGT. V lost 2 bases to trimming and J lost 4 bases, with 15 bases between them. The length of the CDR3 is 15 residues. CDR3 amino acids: CASSYVDGAGYEQYV. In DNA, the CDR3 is TGTGCCAGCAGTTACGTCGATGGTGCAGGGTACGAGCAGTACGTC.

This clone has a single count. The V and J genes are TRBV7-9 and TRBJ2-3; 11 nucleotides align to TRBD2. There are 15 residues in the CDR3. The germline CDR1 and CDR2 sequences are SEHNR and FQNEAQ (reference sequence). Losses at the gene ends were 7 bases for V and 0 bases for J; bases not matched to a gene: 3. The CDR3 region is CASISGRASTDTQYF. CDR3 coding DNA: TGTGCCAGCATTAGCGGGAGGGCTAGCACAGATACGCAGTATTTT.

CDR3 coding DNA: TGCGCCAGCAGTGAGTCGGGGACTAGTAACATTCAGTACTTC. It codes for CASSESGTSNIQYF. The chain combines TRBV10-2 with TRBJ2-4, with TRBD2 identical over 8 bases. V shed 0 bases and J 7 bases; nucleotides not matched to a gene: 2. Looked up from germline, CDR1 is WSHSY and CDR2 is SAAADI. The CDR3 contains 14 residues.

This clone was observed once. CDR3 region: CASSLEGRATDTDTQYF. CDR3 coding DNA: TGTGCCAGCAGTTTAGAAGGGAGGGCCACGGACACAGATACGCAGTATTTT. V usage is TRBV27 and J usage is TRBJ2-3, with 7 bases identical to TRBD2. Germline-derived CDR1 and CDR2 are MNHEY and SMNVEV (reference sequence). The CDR3 covers 17 residues. The V segment lost 2 bases and the J segment 2 bases; nucleotides outside the gene matches: 10.

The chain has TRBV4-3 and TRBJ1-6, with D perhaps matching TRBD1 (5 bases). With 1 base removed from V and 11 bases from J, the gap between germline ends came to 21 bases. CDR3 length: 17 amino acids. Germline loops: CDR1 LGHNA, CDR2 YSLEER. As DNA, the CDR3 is TGCGCCAGCAGCCAAGCCGGGGGGGACTGGAGTAAGGCACCCCTCCACTTT. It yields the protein CASSQAGGDWSKAPLHF.

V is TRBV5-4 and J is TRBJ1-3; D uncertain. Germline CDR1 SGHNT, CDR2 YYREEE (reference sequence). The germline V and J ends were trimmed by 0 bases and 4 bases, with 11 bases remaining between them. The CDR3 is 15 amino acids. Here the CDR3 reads CASSLGLPGGNTIYF. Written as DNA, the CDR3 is TGTGCCAGCAGCTTGGGGCTCCCGGGAGGAAACACCATATATTTT.

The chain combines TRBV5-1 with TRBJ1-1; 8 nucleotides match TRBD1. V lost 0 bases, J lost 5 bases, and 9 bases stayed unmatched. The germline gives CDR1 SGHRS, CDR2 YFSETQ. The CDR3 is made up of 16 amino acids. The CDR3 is CASSLAISGGRTEAFF. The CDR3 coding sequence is TGCGCCAGCAGCTTGGCTATTTCAGGGGGCAGGACTGAAGCTTTCTTT.

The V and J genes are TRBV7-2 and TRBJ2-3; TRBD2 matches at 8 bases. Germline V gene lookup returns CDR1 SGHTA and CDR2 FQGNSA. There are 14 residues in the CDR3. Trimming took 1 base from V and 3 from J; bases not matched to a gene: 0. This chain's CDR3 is CASSLVAGTDTQYF. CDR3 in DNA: TGTGCCAGCAGCTTAGTAGCGGGGACAGATACGCAGTATTTT.

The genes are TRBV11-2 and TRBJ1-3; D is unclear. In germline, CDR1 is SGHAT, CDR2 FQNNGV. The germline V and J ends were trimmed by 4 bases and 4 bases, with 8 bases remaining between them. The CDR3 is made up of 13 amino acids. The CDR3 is CASSSWEGNTIYF. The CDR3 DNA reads TGTGCCAGCAGCTCCTGGGAGGGAAACACCATATATTTT.

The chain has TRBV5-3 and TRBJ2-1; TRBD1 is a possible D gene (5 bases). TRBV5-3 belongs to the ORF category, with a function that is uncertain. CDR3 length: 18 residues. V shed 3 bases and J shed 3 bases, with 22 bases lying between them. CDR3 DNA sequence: TGTGCCAGAAGCTCAGACCTGGTCCGGCCACAGGTCTACAATGAGCAGTTCTTC. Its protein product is CARSSDLVRPQVYNEQFF.

CDR3 sequence reads: CASSFIDTQYF. The CDR3 DNA sequence: TGTGCCAGCAGCTTTATAGATACGCAGTATTTT. The rearrangement uses TRBV7-9 and TRBJ2-3; no definite D call. The CDR3 runs to 11 residues. Looked up from germline, CDR1 is SEHNR and CDR2 is FQNEAQ (reference sequence). Deletions cut 3 bases from V and 5 bases from J, with 3 bases between.

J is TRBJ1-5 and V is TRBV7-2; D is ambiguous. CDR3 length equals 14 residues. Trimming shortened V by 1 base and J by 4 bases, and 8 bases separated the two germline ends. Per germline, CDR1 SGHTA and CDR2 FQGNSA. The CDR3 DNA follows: TGTGCCAGCAGCTTAGGGGTCGGGAATCAGCCCCAGCATTTT. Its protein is CASSLGVGNQPQHF. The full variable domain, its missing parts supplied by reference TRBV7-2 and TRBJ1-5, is GAGVSQSPSNKVTEKGKDVELRCDPISGHTALYWYRQSLGQGLEFLIYFQGNSAPDKSGLPSDRFSAERTGGSVSTLTIQRTQQEDSAVYLCASSLGVGNQPQHFGDGTRLSIL.

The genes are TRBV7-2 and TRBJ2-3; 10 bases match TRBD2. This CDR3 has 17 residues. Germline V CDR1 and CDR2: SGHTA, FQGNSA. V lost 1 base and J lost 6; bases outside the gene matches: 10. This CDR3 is CASSLGWAGTSEDTQYF. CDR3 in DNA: TGTGCCAGCAGCTTAGGCTGGGCCGGGACTAGCGAGGATACGCAGTATTTT.

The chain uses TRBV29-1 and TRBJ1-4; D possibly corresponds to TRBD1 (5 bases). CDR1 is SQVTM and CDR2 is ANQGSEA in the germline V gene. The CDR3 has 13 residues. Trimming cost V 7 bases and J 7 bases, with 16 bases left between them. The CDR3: CSASTFGGEKLFF. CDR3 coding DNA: TGCAGCGCAAGCACGTTCGGGGGTGAAAAACTGTTTTTT.

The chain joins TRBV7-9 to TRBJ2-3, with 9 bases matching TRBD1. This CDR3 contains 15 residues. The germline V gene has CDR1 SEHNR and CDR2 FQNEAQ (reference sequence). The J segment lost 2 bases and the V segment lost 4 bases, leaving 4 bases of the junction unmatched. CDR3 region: CASSSGTGTTDTQYF. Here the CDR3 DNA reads TGTGCCAGCAGCTCCGGGACAGGGACCACAGATACGCAGTATTTT.